The 5 T cell receptor beta chains below were found in one sample sequenced in a study of T cells after yellow fever vaccination. TCRdb reanalysed the 5' RACE reads using MiXCR and keeps one entry per CDR3 protein. The sample carries some 150,000 distinct CDR3 sequences, 11% recorded once. The sequenced sample was CD8+ T cells sorted from PBMCs, obtained 15 days after the yellow fever booster vaccination. These receptors originate from a man in his late teens or twenties who received the YFV17D yellow fever vaccine.

The J gene is TRBJ1-4, the V gene TRBV11-2; D is uncertain. CDR1 and CDR2 (germline): SGHAT, FQNNGV. The CDR3 consists of 15 residues. V was trimmed by 1 base and J by 4 bases, leaving 10 bases between them. The CDR3 region has the DNA TGTGCCAGCAGCTTAGCGGGCAGGAGTAATGAAAAACTGTTTTTT. It translates to CASSLAGRSNEKLFF.

This clonotype has more than one count but fewer than ten. The chain joins TRBV11-2 to TRBJ2-5; D is possibly TRBD1 or TRBD2 (6 bases each). The CDR3 has 15 residues. V was shortened by 1 base and J by 5 bases, with 14 bases between the two germline ends. Per germline, CDR1 SGHAT and CDR2 FQNNGV. The CDR3, as DNA: TGTGCCAGCAGCTTAGGAGCCGGGGGCGGCGAGACCCAGTACTTC. Amino acid sequence: CASSLGAGGGETQYF.

This clonotype was counted many times. V is TRBV7-8 and J is TRBJ2-5, with D perhaps TRBD2 (5 bases). V shed 5 bases and J shed 1 base, with 14 bases lying between them. CDR3 length: 15 residues. Germline V gene lookup returns CDR1 SGHVS and CDR2 FQNEAQ. The CDR3, as DNA: TGTGCCAGCAGCCTGAACCGAGGACTCCAAGAGACCCAGTACTTC. Residues: CASSLNRGLQETQYF.

This clonotype occurred a few times. The chain links TRBV27 to TRBJ1-6, with D perhaps matching TRBD1 (6 bases). The CDR3 is 14 residues long. Trimming removed 0 bases from V and 7 bases from J, with 7 bases in between. Germline V gene sequence: CDR1 MNHEY, CDR2 SMNVEV (reference sequence). CDR3 protein: CASSLSGANSPLHF. The DNA of the CDR3 is TGTGCCAGCAGTTTATCGGGGGCCAATTCACCCCTCCACTTT.

The chain couples TRBV6-5 to TRBJ2-2; no clear D. The CDR3 is made up of 15 amino acids. Per germline, CDR1 MNHEY and CDR2 SVGAGI. Trimming removed 0 bases at V and 3 bases at J, with 8 bases between. CDR3: CASSYSSLHTGELFF. CDR3 coding DNA: TGTGCCAGCAGTTACTCGTCGCTTCACACCGGGGAGCTGTTTTTT.